This TCR beta chain was found in a study of blood T cell repertoires in COVID-19. Study in general: Samples of COVID-19 (acute and convalescent) were obtained from the United States, Italy and Spain. T cells, B-cell-depleted T cells, or PBMCs supplied cDNA or gDNA.

This CDR3 region has 15 residues. Germline lookup yields CDR1 KGHSH and CDR2 LQKENI. V lost 2 bases and J 6 bases, leaving 14 bases between the germline ends. The protocol was immunoSEQ multiplex PCR, while the TCRdb copy is restricted to in-frame clones and leaves out a portion. Of around 300,000 clones in the sample, about nine tenths are singletons; the top ten hold roughly 1.9%. For recovered donors of Cohort 3, there were two negative PCRs, clearance, or symptom resolution. The chain carries TRBV18 and TRBJ2-1, with D possibly matching TRBD2 (7 bases). The TCR comes from a woman aged 55 to 70 who had recovered from COVID-19. Material for sequencing was PBMCs or T cells enriched from blood (not recorded which). This CDR3 reads CASSPLAGASNEQFF. The CDR3 DNA sequence: TGTGCCAGCTCACCATTGGCGGGGGCCTCCAATGAGCAGTTCTTC.